The present T cell receptor beta chain was sequenced within a study of T cell repertoires in cytomegalovirus infection. Study-wide context: CMV infection and matching HLA type were both indicated by public TCR beta signatures. Study outcomes and limitations: Totalled public TCR beta family frequency picked out people who carried CMV plus the relevant HLA. HLA-C-restricted CMV clonotypes gave the most frequent clonotype in two of eight donors.

This clonotype has only a few counts. Its specificity is not known. TCRdb reprocessed the reads with MiXCR, giving one entry per CDR3 protein. This table holds some 940,000 distinct CDR3 sequences, approximately 31% found once. The clonotype was recovered from a human donor in good health (CMV status not recorded). Some clones in this sample may be carry-over from other donors' samples. Sequenced material: cultured CD8+ T cells from PBMCs, taken from culture after CMV antigen stimulation.

CDR3 amino acids: CASSEYLGPYEQYV. CDR3 bases: TGCGCCAGCAGCGAATACTTGGGGCCCTACGAGCAGTACGTC. V is TRBV4-1 and J is TRBJ2-7; D possibly corresponds to TRBD1 (5 bases). CDR3 size: 14 residues. V was cut by 5 bases and J by 2 bases, with 13 bases left in between. CDR1 MGHRA and CDR2 YSYEKL come from the germline V gene.